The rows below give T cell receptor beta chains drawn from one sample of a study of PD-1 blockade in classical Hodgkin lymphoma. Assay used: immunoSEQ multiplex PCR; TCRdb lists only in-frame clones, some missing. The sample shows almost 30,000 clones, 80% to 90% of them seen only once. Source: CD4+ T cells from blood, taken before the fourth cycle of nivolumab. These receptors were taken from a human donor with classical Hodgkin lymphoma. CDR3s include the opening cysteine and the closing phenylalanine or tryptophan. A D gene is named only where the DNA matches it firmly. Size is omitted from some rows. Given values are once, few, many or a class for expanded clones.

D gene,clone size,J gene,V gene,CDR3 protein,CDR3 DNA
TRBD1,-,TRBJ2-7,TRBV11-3,CASSLGGGTEYEQYF,TGTGCCAGCAGCTTAGGGGGTGGGACAGAATACGAGCAGTACTTC
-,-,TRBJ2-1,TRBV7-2,CASSRGPSRNEQFF,TGTGCCAGCAGTCGCGGACCCAGCCGGAATGAGCAGTTCTTC
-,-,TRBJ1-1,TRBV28,CATNRGGLNTEAFF,TGTGCCACCAATAGGGGGGGGCTGAACACTGAAGCTTTCTTT
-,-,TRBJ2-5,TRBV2,CASSEAGRGATQETQYF,TGTGCCAGCAGTGAAGCTGGTCGGGGGGCTACCCAAGAGACCCAGTACTTC
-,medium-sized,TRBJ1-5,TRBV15,CATSREYKPQHF,TGTGCCACCAGCAGAGAATATAAGCCCCAGCATTTT
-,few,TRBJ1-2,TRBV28,CASGGGARYGYTF,TGTGCCAGTGGAGGGGGGGCGAGGTATGGCTACACCTTC
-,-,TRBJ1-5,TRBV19,CASSIVGGSDQPQHF,TGTGCCAGTAGTATAGTTGGGGGTTCGGATCAGCCCCAGCATTTT
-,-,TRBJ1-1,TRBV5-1,CASSWVANTEAFF,TGCGCCAGCAGCTGGGTGGCGAACACTGAAGCTTTCTTT
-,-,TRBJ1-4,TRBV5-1,CASSLVSATNEKLFF,TGCGCCAGCAGCTTAGTAAGCGCAACTAATGAAAAACTGTTTTTT
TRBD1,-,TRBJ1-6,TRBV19,CASTQTGVNSPLHF,TGTGCCAGTACTCAGACAGGGGTAAATTCACCCCTCCACTTT
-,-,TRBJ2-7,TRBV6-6,CASSQHGYEQYF,TGTGCCAGCAGTCAACACGGGTACGAGCAGTACTTC
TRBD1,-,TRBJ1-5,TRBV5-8,CASSVTGIINQPQHF,TGTGCCAGCAGCGTGACAGGGATTATCAATCAGCCCCAGCATTTT
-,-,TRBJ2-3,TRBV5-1,CASGRGSSTDTQYF,TGCGCCAGCGGAAGGGGCTCTAGCACAGATACGCAGTATTTT
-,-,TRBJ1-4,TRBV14,CASSQEGGVNEKLFF,TGTGCCAGCAGCCAAGAAGGCGGAGTTAATGAAAAACTGTTTTTT
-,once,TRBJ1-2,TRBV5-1,CASSLEQGAKNGYTF,TGCGCCAGCAGCTTGGAGCAGGGAGCTAAGAACGGCTACACCTTC
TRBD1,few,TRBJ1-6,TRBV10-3,CAISVGGGYSPLHF,TGTGCCATCAGTGTAGGGGGCGGATATTCACCCCTCCACTTT
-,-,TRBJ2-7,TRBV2,CASSRTSSPYEQYF,TGTGCCAGCAGTCGGACAAGTTCTCCCTACGAGCAGTACTTC
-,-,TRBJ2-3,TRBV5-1,CASSLIVTDTQYF,TGCGCCAGCAGCTTAATAGTCACAGATACGCAGTATTTT
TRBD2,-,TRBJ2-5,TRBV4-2,CASSQDSSGGILTTQYF,TGTGCCAGCAGCCAAGATTCCAGCGGGGGGATTTTGACGACCCAGTACTTC
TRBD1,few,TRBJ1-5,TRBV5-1,CASSLQGHSNQPQHF,TGCGCCAGCAGCTTACAGGGGCACAGCAATCAGCCCCAGCATTTT
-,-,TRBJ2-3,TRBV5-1,CASMRGDTDTQYF,TGCGCCAGCATGAGGGGTGACACAGATACGCAGTATTTT
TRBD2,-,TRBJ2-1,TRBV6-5,CASRTSGDFNEQFF,TGTGCCAGCAGGACTAGCGGTGATTTCAATGAGCAGTTCTTC
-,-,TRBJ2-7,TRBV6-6,CASSKTGEGYEQYF,TGTGCCAGCAGTAAGACAGGGGAGGGGTACGAGCAGTACTTC
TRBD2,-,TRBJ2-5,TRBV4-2,CASSQDRSLAGGFRETQYF,TGTGCCAGCAGCCAAGACCGGTCACTAGCGGGGGGCTTCCGAGAGACCCAGTACTTC
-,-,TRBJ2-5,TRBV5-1,CASSFQVGGGETQYF,TGCGCCAGCAGCTTTCAAGTGGGTGGGGGAGAGACCCAGTACTTC
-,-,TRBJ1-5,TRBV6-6,CASSAGNQPQHF,TGTGCCAGCAGTGCCGGGAATCAGCCCCAGCATTTT
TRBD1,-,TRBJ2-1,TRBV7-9,CASSRDSSYNEQFF,TGTGCCAGCAGTCGGGACAGCTCCTACAATGAGCAGTTCTTC
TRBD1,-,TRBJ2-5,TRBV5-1,CASSGTGTGGETQYF,TGCGCCAGCAGCGGGACCGGGACAGGAGGTGAAACCCAGTACTTC
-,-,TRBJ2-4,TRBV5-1,CASSSQVSAKNIQYF,TGCGCCAGCAGCTCTCAGGTTTCGGCCAAAAACATTCAGTACTTC
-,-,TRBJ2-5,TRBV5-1,CASSLRTETQYF,TGCGCCAGCAGCCTACGGACGGAGACCCAGTACTTC
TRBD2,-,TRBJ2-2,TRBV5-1,CASSSGLAANTGELFF,TGCGCCAGCAGCTCTGGACTAGCCGCGAACACCGGGGAGCTGTTTTTT
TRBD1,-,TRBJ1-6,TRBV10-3,CAITEGQGNSPLHF,TGTGCCATCACCGAGGGACAGGGTAATTCACCCCTCCACTTT
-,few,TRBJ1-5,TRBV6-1,CASSEGPLAYQPQHF,TGTGCCAGCAGTGAAGGGCCGCTGGCATATCAGCCCCAGCATTTT
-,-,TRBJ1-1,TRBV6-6,CASRPPGPKNTEAFF,TGTGCCAGCAGACCTCCCGGGCCCAAGAACACTGAAGCTTTCTTT
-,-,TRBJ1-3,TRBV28,CASSPLDVRGNTIYF,TGTGCCAGCAGCCCGTTAGACGTACGGGGAAACACCATATATTTT
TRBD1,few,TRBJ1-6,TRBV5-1,CASSPGTANSPLHF,TGCGCCAGCAGCCCTGGGACAGCCAATTCACCCCTCCACTTT
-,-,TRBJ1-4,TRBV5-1,CASSLMGVANEKLFF,TGCGCCAGCAGCTTGATGGGGGTTGCTAATGAAAAACTGTTTTTT
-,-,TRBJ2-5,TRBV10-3,CAISALRNGETQYF,TGTGCCATCAGTGCTCTCCGTAACGGGGAGACCCAGTACTTC
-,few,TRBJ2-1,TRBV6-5,CASSYDGQSNEQFF,TGTGCCAGCAGTTATGACGGACAGTCCAATGAGCAGTTCTTC
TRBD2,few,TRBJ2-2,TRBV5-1,CASSLAGEGTGELFF,TGCGCCAGCAGCTTGGCCGGGGAGGGCACCGGGGAGCTGTTTTTT
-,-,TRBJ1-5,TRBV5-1,CASSWDGGNQPQHF,TGCGCCAGCAGCTGGGACGGCGGCAATCAGCCCCAGCATTTT
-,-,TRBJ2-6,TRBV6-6,CASTGTGANVLTF,TGTGCCAGCACAGGGACCGGGGCCAACGTCCTGACTTTC